The 3 T cell receptor beta chains presented below share a single source sample, sequenced in a study of T cell responses to AZD1222 COVID-19 vaccine. TCRdb's table, derived via immunoSEQ multiplex PCR, lists solely in-frame clones and lacks some. The sample yields 100,000 to 150,000 clones, 75% to 95% seen once. Sequences were derived from peripheral blood, sampled 28 days after the second AZD1222 dose. All receptors come from an adult who received the AZD1222 COVID-19 vaccine.

This chain connects TRBV6-2 or TRBV6-3 to TRBJ1-2; 7 bases align to TRBD1. CDR3 length: 11 residues. CDR1 MNHEY and CDR2 SVGEGT come from the germline V gene. V trimming: 5 bases; J trimming: 9 bases; junction bases outside the gene matches: 3. CDR3 amino acids: CASSVGQSYTF. In DNA form, the CDR3 reads TGTGCCAGCAGTGTGGGACAGAGCTACACCTTC.

The chain carries TRBV5-8 and TRBJ2-6, with D tentatively TRBD1 or TRBD2 (5 bases each). Germline V gene data show CDR1 as SGHTS and CDR2 as YDEGEE. The V end was cut by 4 bases, the J end by 2 bases, with 13 bases between. This CDR3 is built from 16 residues. CDR3 sequence: CASSPGVGAGANVLTF. As DNA, the CDR3 is TGTGCCAGCAGCCCTGGAGTGGGGGCTGGGGCCAACGTCCTGACTTTC. Together with reference TRBV5-8 and TRBJ2-6, the CDR3 gives the full variable domain: EAGVTQSPTHLIKTRGQQATLRCSPISGHTSVYWYQQALGLGLQFLLWYDEGEERNRGNFPPRFSGRQFPNYSSELNVNALELEDSALYLCASSPGVGAGANVLTFGAGSRLTVL.

V is TRBV20-1 and J is TRBJ2-1, with D perhaps given as TRBD1 or TRBD2 (6 bases each). V lost 3 bases, J lost 6 bases, and 18 bases lay in between. Germline lookup yields CDR1 DFQATT and CDR2 SNEGSKA (reference sequence). This CDR3 spans 15 amino acids. The chain's CDR3 is CSASTGAHDSNEQFF. The CDR3 DNA reads TGCAGTGCTAGTACGGGGGCCCATGATAGCAATGAGCAGTTCTTC.